One sample yielded the 26 T cell receptor beta chains listed below, sequenced in a study of glioma-infiltrating T cells after dendritic cell vaccination. Method: immunoSEQ multiplex PCR; TCRdb's copy keeps in-frame clones and lacks some. This sample has around 97,000 clones, with approximately 80% found just once. The starting material was blood, obtained before dendritic cell vaccination. These receptors were collected from a human donor with glioblastoma.

This clone was counted a single time. The J gene is TRBJ2-7, the V gene TRBV18, with a tentative D call TRBD1 (5 bases). The V gene lost 0 bases and the J gene lost 2 bases, with 11 bases spanning the gap. Germline V gives CDR1 KGHSH, CDR2 LQKENI. The CDR3 totals 15 residues. The CDR3 sequence is CASSPPHRIAYEQYF. The CDR3 bases are TGTGCCAGCTCACCACCCCACAGGATCGCCTACGAGCAGTACTTC.

The chain joins TRBV19 to TRBJ2-7, with D maybe TRBD1 (5 bases). CDR3 length equals 15 residues. Germline CDR1 reads LNHDA; CDR2 reads SQIVND (reference sequence). Trimming stripped 3 bases from V and 3 bases from J, with 15 bases between. Here the CDR3 DNA reads TGTGCCAGTAGTATCCCGACGGACGGACACTACGAGCAGTACTTC. Its protein is CASSIPTDGHYEQYF. The variable domain in full, completed from reference TRBV19 and TRBJ2-7, reads DGGITQSPKYLFRKEGQNVTLSCEQNLNHDAMYWYRQDPGQGLRLIYYSQIVNDFQKGDIAEGYSVSREKKESFPLTVTSAQKNPTAFYLCASSIPTDGHYEQYFGPGTRLTVT.

The V and J genes are TRBV10-2 and TRBJ1-2; TRBD1 is a possible D gene (5 bases). V shed 5 bases and J shed 2 bases, with 9 bases lying between them. This CDR3 is 13 amino acids long. The germline gives CDR1 WSHSY, CDR2 SAAADI. CDR3 sequence reads: CASSLTENYGYTF. As DNA, the CDR3 is TGCGCCAGCAGTTTGACAGAAAACTATGGCTACACCTTC.

The chain is built from TRBV5-4 and TRBJ1-4; TRBD1 aligns across 8 bases. The CDR3 runs 14 residues. Germline lookup yields CDR1 SGHNT and CDR2 YYREEE (reference sequence). Trimming took 4 bases from V and 8 from J; bases not matched to a gene: 7. The CDR3 nucleotides are TGTGCCAGCAGCCGGACAGGGTTTGACGAAAAACTGTTTTTT. It codes for CASSRTGFDEKLFF.

This clone was picked up a small number of times. The gene calls are TRBV21-1 and TRBJ1-3. TRBV21-1 is termed a pseudogene. The CDR3 has 15 residues. CDR3 loop: CASNPGGDSGNTIYF. CDR3 nucleotide sequence: TGTGCCAGCAACCCCGGAGGAGACTCTGGAAACACCATATATTTT.

This sequence joins TRBV11-2 and TRBJ1-2, with D maybe TRBD1 (6 bases). CDR1 is SGHAT and CDR2 is FQNNGV in the germline V gene. The length of the CDR3 is 15 residues. The V end was cut by 4 bases, the J end by 4 bases, with 16 bases between. This CDR3 is CASSSSGGAGYGYTF. The CDR3 DNA reads as TGTGCCAGCAGCTCCTCGGGGGGCGCGGGCTATGGCTACACCTTC.

This chain links TRBV9 with TRBJ2-2; D uncertain. Germline V gene sequence: CDR1 SGDLS, CDR2 YYNGEE. The CDR3 runs to 14 residues. Trimming took 4 bases from V and 4 from J, leaving 11 bases between them. Here the CDR3 DNA reads TGTGCCAGCAGCATTGACTGGAGCACCGGGGAGCTGTTTTTT. Protein sequence: CASSIDWSTGELFF.

CDR3 sequence (DNA): TGTGCCAGCAGTTCGCCGGGAATGAATGAAAAACTGTTTTTT. The encoded protein is CASSSPGMNEKLFF. The chain has TRBV27 and TRBJ1-4; D is unresolved. The V gene lost 4 bases and the J gene lost 5 bases, with 11 bases spanning the gap. This CDR3 has 14 amino acids. CDR1 and CDR2 (germline): MNHEY, SMNVEV (reference sequence).

The rearrangement links TRBV7-2 to TRBJ1-3; the D gene is possibly TRBD1 (6 bases). The CDR3 is 11 amino acids. Germline V gene data show CDR1 as SGHTA and CDR2 as FQGNSA. V lost 4 bases, J lost 13 bases, and 11 bases lay in between. CDR3 sequence (DNA): TGTGCCAGCAGCTCCTTAAGGGGGATATATTTT. Its translation is CASSSLRGIYF.

V usage is TRBV10-3 and J usage is TRBJ1-2; 11 bases match TRBD1. CDR1 is ENHRY and CDR2 is SYGVKD in the germline V gene. This CDR3 is built from 14 residues. V lost 6 bases, J lost 4 bases, and 4 bases stayed unmatched. The CDR3 is CAIRGQGERYGYTF. Here the CDR3 DNA reads TGTGCCATCAGGGGACAGGGGGAACGCTATGGCTACACCTTC.

The sample holds one count of this clone. The chain uses TRBV2 and TRBJ2-1; tentative D call: TRBD1 (6 bases). There are 14 residues in the CDR3. The germline gives CDR1 SNHLY, CDR2 FYNNEI. Deletions cut 9 bases from V and 2 bases from J, with 14 bases between. The CDR3 DNA is TGTGCCAGTTCTCCCGGGACACCCTACAATGAGCAGTTCTTC. This sequence encodes CASSPGTPYNEQFF.

This clone was counted only a few times. The CDR3 loop reads CAISGGLAGGPSGANVLTF. CDR3 in DNA: TGTGCCATCAGTGGTGGGCTAGCGGGGGGGCCGTCTGGGGCCAACGTCCTGACTTTC. This chain links TRBV10-3 with TRBJ2-6, with 12 bases matching TRBD2. V lost 4 bases to trimming and J lost 1 base; unmatched junction nucleotides: 8. Looked up from germline, CDR1 is ENHRY and CDR2 is SYGVKD. CDR3 length: 19 amino acids.

The J gene is TRBJ1-2, the V gene TRBV18, with 11 bases matching TRBD1. The CDR3 runs 17 residues. From germline, CDR1 is KGHSH and CDR2 LQKENI. J was trimmed by 4 bases and V by 4 bases; bases with no gene match: 11. In nucleotides, the CDR3 is TGTGCCAGCTCACTCCGAGGACAGGGGGCTTCCCTCTATGGCTACACCTTC. Residues: CASSLRGQGASLYGYTF.

J is TRBJ2-3 and V is TRBV5-1; perhaps TRBD1 as D (5 bases). Germline CDR1 and CDR2: SGHRS and YFSETQ. V dropped 2 bases and J dropped 2 bases, with 12 bases sitting between them. The CDR3 is 15 amino acids. CDR3 residues: CASSFTAGLTDTQYF. The CDR3 DNA sequence: TGCGCCAGCAGCTTTACGGCAGGGCTCACAGATACGCAGTATTTT.

The V call is TRBV27, the J call TRBJ2-5, with D possibly being TRBD2 (6 bases). The assigned J gene may be wrong: the sequence end matches TRBJ2-7 better. Germline values: CDR1 MNHEY, CDR2 SMNVEV (reference sequence). This CDR3 has 16 residues. The CDR3, as DNA: TGTGCCAGCAGTATTACGGGCGTAGCGGCTTCCTACGAGCAGTACTTC. As protein: CASSITGVAASYEQYF.

The V and J genes are TRBV19 and TRBJ2-2, with TRBD2 matching over 13 bases. The CDR3 is 16 residues long. The V gene's germline CDR1 is LNHDA and CDR2 SQIVND (reference sequence). V was pared by 4 bases and J by 4 bases, with 3 bases of the junction left unmatched. In DNA, the CDR3 is TGTGCCAGTAGTACGACTAGCGGGGGGTTCACCGGGGAGCTGTTTTTT. Translation: CASSTTSGGFTGELFF.

The genes are TRBV11-2 and TRBJ1-6; D gene ambiguous. This CDR3 has 15 residues. V was shortened by 5 bases and J by 9 bases, with 17 bases between the two germline ends. Looked up from germline, CDR1 is SGHAT and CDR2 is FQNNGV. CDR3 DNA: TGTGCCAGCAGCCGAGGCGCGCAGCGAGGTTCACCCCTCCACTTT. Its translation: CASSRGAQRGSPLHF.

This chain connects TRBV4-2 to TRBJ2-2; TRBD1 agrees at 11 bases. This CDR3 is 18 amino acids long. The V gene end was trimmed by 4 bases and the J gene end by 5 bases; junction bases not matched to a gene: 12. The germline gives CDR1 LGHNA, CDR2 YNFKEQ. For the CDR3, the DNA is TGTGCCAGCAGCCCCGCGGGGGGCGGGACAGGGGGGACCGGGGAGCTGTTTTTT. Translating gives CASSPAGGGTGGTGELFF.

This clone was seen only once. An end of the junction differs from the germline gene, which may be a read error. The genes are TRBV7-3 and TRBJ2-3; 9 bases line up with TRBD2. CDR1 is SGHTA and CDR2 is FQGTGA in the germline V gene. CDR3 size: 14 residues. The CDR3 nucleotides read TGTGCCAGCAGATTAAGCGGGGGGACAGATACGCAGTATTTT. Translated, it gives CASRLSGGTDTQYF.

This chain uses TRBV30 with TRBJ2-7; D may be TRBD1 (6 bases). Per germline, CDR1 GTSNPN and CDR2 SVGIG (reference sequence). Trimming removed 3 bases from V and 4 bases from J, with 7 bases in between. The CDR3 covers 11 residues. Here the CDR3 reads CAWRDSYEQYF. Here the CDR3 DNA reads TGTGCCTGGAGGGACAGTTACGAGCAGTACTTC.

The chain links TRBV19 to TRBJ2-7, with TRBD1 identical over 8 bases. V shed 4 bases, J shed 3 bases, and the junction held 8 bases outside the gene matches. Germline CDR1 and CDR2: LNHDA and SQIVND (reference sequence). The CDR3 extends over 15 amino acids. CDR3 region: CASSTSGGTGYEQYF. The CDR3 DNA reads TGTGCCAGTAGTACCTCCGGTGGGACAGGCTACGAGCAGTACTTC.

The V and J genes are TRBV4-1 and TRBJ2-2, with 7 bases that match TRBD1. The germline V gene has CDR1 MGHRA and CDR2 YSYEKL. This CDR3 has 16 residues. V lost 2 bases, J lost 5 bases, and 8 bases stayed unmatched. The CDR3 reads CASSQLTGVGTGELFF. Here the CDR3 DNA reads TGCGCCAGCAGCCAACTAACAGGGGTCGGAACCGGGGAGCTGTTTTTT.

The rearrangement uses TRBV6-5 and TRBJ1-1, with D perhaps TRBD1 (5 bases). Looked up from germline, CDR1 is MNHEY and CDR2 is SVGAGI. V was clipped by 5 bases and J by 6 bases, with 16 bases between them. The CDR3 is made up of 14 amino acids. The CDR3 sequence: CASSEVGLNPEAFF. Written as DNA, the CDR3 is TGTGCCAGCAGTGAAGTGGGACTTAACCCTGAAGCTTTCTTT.

The chain joins TRBV19 to TRBJ2-2; 7 nucleotides align to TRBD1. V was clipped by 1 base and J by 9 bases; unmatched bases: 20. Looked up from germline, CDR1 is LNHDA and CDR2 is SQIVND (reference sequence). The CDR3 is 19 amino acids. The CDR3 DNA is TGTGCCAGTAGTATAGCGCTAGGACAGGCCACGGTCAGGAGCAGGGAGCTGTTTTTT. Amino acids: CASSIALGQATVRSRELFF.

The chain couples TRBV5-1 to TRBJ2-7, with 7 bases aligning to TRBD2. Germline lookup yields CDR1 SGHRS and CDR2 YFSETQ. The CDR3 loop spans 14 amino acids. Trimming took 1 base from V and 3 from J; bases not matched to a gene: 4. The CDR3 DNA sequence: TGCGCCAGCAGCTTGACGGGGGGTGGCTACGAGCAGTACTTC. Its translation: CASSLTGGGYEQYF.

CDR3 bases: TGTGCCAGCAGCCAAACAGGGGGCGGCCCCGAAGCTTTCTTT. Translation gives CASSQTGGGPEAFF. The rearrangement joins TRBV6-5 to TRBJ1-1; 9 nucleotides line up with TRBD1. CDR1 and CDR2 (germline): MNHEY, SVGAGI. V gave up 6 bases and J gave up 8 bases; unmatched junction bases: 10. This CDR3 comprises 14 residues.